The rows below give T cell receptor beta chains drawn from one sample of a study of CD8+CD57+ T cells in acquired aplastic anemia. Each CDR3 protein is one row after TCRdb ran MiXCR on the reads. The data contain approximately 220,000 distinct CDR3 sequences, around 49% of them singletons. Source material: sorted CD4+, CD8+, or CD8+CD57+ T cells (not recorded which) from PBMCs. Every receptor here comes from a human donor with aplastic anemia. Both conserved end residues are part of each CDR3. D genes are given only for firm matches. Clone size is given for some rows only: seen once, a few or many times, or a class if the clone is expanded.

j_call	d_call	v_call	clone_size	cdr3_nt	cdr3_aa
TRBJ1-4	.	TRBV2	many	TGTGCCAGCAGCTTCAGGGTGGAAAAACTGTTTTTT	CASSFRVEKLFF
TRBJ1-2	.	TRBV14	.	TGTGCCAGCAGCCAACAGGTTGGGAGCTATGGCTACACCTTC	CASSQQVGSYGYTF
TRBJ2-7	.	TRBV25-1	once	TGTGCCAGCAGTGAATACCGGGGCAGCTCCTACGAGCAGTACTTC	CASSEYRGSSYEQYF
TRBJ2-7	.	TRBV25-1	.	TGTGCCAGCAGTTTACAGACCGTCTACGAGCAGTACTTC	CASSLQTVYEQYF
TRBJ2-1	TRBD1	TRBV7-3	many	TGTGCCAGCAGCATAACGTCCGGACAGGGGAGTGAGCAGTTCTTC	CASSITSGQGSEQFF
TRBJ2-7	TRBD2	TRBV6-5	.	TGTGCCAGCAGTTCCCAAGCGGGAGGGCCATACGAGCAGTACTTC	CASSSQAGGPYEQYF
TRBJ1-3	.	TRBV15	many	TGTGCCACCAGCAGAGTCGCCTTGTTTGCGCTATCTGGAAACACCATATATTTT	CATSRVALFALSGNTIYF
TRBJ2-3	TRBD2	TRBV9	.	TGTGCCAGCAGCGGAACGACTAGCGGGGCCACAGATACGCAGTATTTT	CASSGTTSGATDTQYF
TRBJ1-4	TRBD1	TRBV7-9	many	TGTGCCAGCAGCGGATGGACAGGCCCTAATGAAAAACTGTTTTTT	CASSGWTGPNEKLFF
TRBJ1-2	.	TRBV29-1	.	TGCAGCGTACTCGAGGGGCTGGAGAACGGCTACACCTTC	CSVLEGLENGYTF
TRBJ1-1	TRBD1	TRBV29-1	many	TGCAGCGCTCGGGGACAGCAGAACACTGAAGCTTTCTTT	CSARGQQNTEAFF
TRBJ2-7	.	TRBV25-1	.	TGTGCCAGCAGCTCCTCGGACAGACCCTACGAGCAGTACTTC	CASSSSDRPYEQYF
TRBJ1-4	TRBD1	TRBV24-1	.	TGTGCCACCTTGGACAGGGTGAAACTGTTTTTT	CATLDRVKLFF
TRBJ2-7	TRBD1	TRBV19	.	TGTGCCAGTAGCCAAAACAGGGGGCGTTCCTACGAGCAGTACTTC	CASSQNRGRSYEQYF
TRBJ1-2	TRBD1	TRBV2	.	TGTGCCAGCAGTGGACAGGGTCGTGGCCACACCTTC	CASSGQGRGHTF
TRBJ2-2	.	TRBV7-9	.	TGTGCCAGCAGCTTTGGAGCGAACACCGGGGAGCTGTTTTTT	CASSFGANTGELFF
TRBJ2-7	.	TRBV10-3	.	TGTGCCAGCAAGGACAGTGAGCAGTACTTC	CASKDSEQYF
TRBJ2-3	TRBD2	TRBV9	once	TGTGCCAGCAGCGTAGCAACTAGCGGGGGTCAAGGTACGCAGTATTTT	CASSVATSGGQGTQYF
TRBJ2-3	TRBD2	TRBV2	.	TGTGCCAGCAGGGCGGGGGGCGGCGCAGATACGCAGTATTTT	CASRAGGGADTQYF
TRBJ1-5	.	TRBV25-1	.	TGTGCCAGCAGTTTGGGGGGATTAAATCAGCCCCAGCATTTT	CASSLGGLNQPQHF
TRBJ1-5	.	TRBV10-3	.	TGTGCCATCAGCTCGGATCCGCGGAATCAGCCCCAGCATTTT	CAISSDPRNQPQHF
TRBJ1-1	TRBD1	TRBV6-1	many	TGTGCCAGCACCATGACAGGGGGAGACACTGAAGCTTTCTTT	CASTMTGGDTEAFF
TRBJ2-7	.	TRBV10-2	.	TGCGCCAGCAGTATTGGCGGGCTGGTCTCCTACGAGCAGTACTTC	CASSIGGLVSYEQYF
TRBJ2-5	.	TRBV5-1	many	TGCGCCAGCAGCTTCGGTCACAGTATCCAAGAGACCCAGTACTTC	CASSFGHSIQETQYF
TRBJ1-1	.	TRBV10-1	.	TGCGCCAGCAGTGAGTCAAGGCAGGGGACAGAAGCTTTCTTT	CASSESRQGTEAFF
TRBJ2-6	TRBD1	TRBV7-2	few	TGTGCCAGCAGCAGCGGGACAGGGGCTGGGGCCAACGTCCTGACTTTC	CASSSGTGAGANVLTF
TRBJ1-5	.	TRBV20-1	.	TGCAGTGCTAGTAGGCTAAATCAGCCCCAGCATTTT	CSASRLNQPQHF
TRBJ1-5	.	TRBV5-1	many	TGCGCCAGCAGCCCCGGGGCTCCAAATCAGCCCCAGCATTTT	CASSPGAPNQPQHF
TRBJ2-2	.	TRBV7-7	many	TGTGCTAGCACCGAGGACAGAATCACCGGGGAGCTGTTTTTT	CASTEDRITGELFF
TRBJ1-1	TRBD1	TRBV2	.	TGTGCCAGCAGTAAAACAGAGGGGGCACCTGAAGCTTTCTTT	CASSKTEGAPEAFF
TRBJ2-1	.	TRBV6-4	once	TGTGCCAGCCCCCACAGGTTCTCCTACAATGAGCAGTTCTTC	CASPHRFSYNEQFF
TRBJ2-2	.	TRBV6-6	many	TGTGCCAGCAGTAGAATAGGGGAGCTGTTTTTT	CASSRIGELFF
TRBJ2-5	.	TRBV7-2	.	TGTGCCAGCAGCTTACGCATAGCCGTCGGCCAACAAGAGACCCAGTACTTC	CASSLRIAVGQQETQYF
TRBJ1-5	TRBD1	TRBV7-8	.	TGTGCCAGCAGCCCCGGACAGGGCCCTCGGCCCCGGCATTTT	CASSPGQGPRPRHF
TRBJ1-1	TRBD1	TRBV10-3	.	TGTGCCACCTCCGGGACAGGGATTACTGAAGCTTTCTTT	CATSGTGITEAFF
TRBJ2-2	TRBD1	TRBV20-1	.	TGCAGTGCTAGGCAACCCAGACAGGGGGCGCGCACCGGGGAGCTGTTTTTT	CSARQPRQGARTGELFF
TRBJ1-5	.	TRBV20-1	.	TGCAGTGCTAGAGGGGGGTTGATCCCAGCCAGCAATCAGCCCCAGCATTTT	CSARGGLIPASNQPQHF
TRBJ1-1	.	TRBV29-1	.	TGCAGCGTTAACAGGGTCGCTGAAGCTTTCTTT	CSVNRVAEAFF
TRBJ1-3	.	TRBV19	many	TGTGCCAGTAGTATAGCCCGGACAGTCTCTGGAAACACCATATATTTT	CASSIARTVSGNTIYF
TRBJ2-1	.	TRBV11-1	once	TGCGCCAGCAGCTTAAACCCATCGGCCTACAATGAGCAGTTCTTC	CASSLNPSAYNEQFF
TRBJ2-7	TRBD2	TRBV7-6	many	TGTGCCAGCAGCTTAGCGGCTAGCGGGGAGCTTTCCTCCTACGAGCAGTACTTC	CASSLAASGELSSYEQYF
TRBJ1-2	.	TRBV29-1	few	TGCAGCGTTGAGCGGGTGTCCTATGGCTACACCTTC	CSVERVSYGYTF
TRBJ2-7	TRBD1	TRBV9	.	TGTGCCAGCAGCGCTACAGGGGACACCTACGAGCAGTACTTC	CASSATGDTYEQYF
TRBJ2-2	.	TRBV7-6	many	TGTGCCAGCAGCCCTCCGACCGGTAGCGGGGAGCTGTTTTTT	CASSPPTGSGELFF
TRBJ1-2	.	TRBV5-1	many	TGCGCCAGCAGCTTGGTAGTCGGAGGGTTAAGTGGCTACACCTTC	CASSLVVGGLSGYTF
TRBJ1-2	TRBD1	TRBV6-1	many	TGTGCCAGCACCCCGACAGGGGCCGGCTACACCTTC	CASTPTGAGYTF